This TCR beta chain was captured in a study of identifying expanded T cells in peripheral blood. Some clones are missing from TCRdb's copy, which holds only in-frame ones; the method was immunoSEQ multiplex PCR. This sample carries nearly 60,000 clones, roughly 87% of them seen once, and the ten largest clones take roughly 3.5%. Study-level results: Over two and four weeks, about 15 and 19 clones changed, versus around 1.3 between replicates.

A note on this clone: Its antigen is undetermined.

With 10 bases removed from V and 1 base from J, the gap between germline ends came to 16 bases. Germline V CDR1 and CDR2: SGDLS, YYNGEE. CDR3 size: 14 residues. The V call is TRBV9, the J call TRBJ2-3; TRBD2 might be the D (7 bases). This clonotype was obtained from a person aged 18 to 69 in good health. The specimen sequenced was blood. This chain's CDR3 is CAPGGQVRTDTQYF. The CDR3 DNA reads as TGTGCCCCGGGGGGCCAAGTGCGCACAGATACGCAGTATTTT.